These T cell receptor beta chains were read from a single sample in a study of CD8+ T cells in alopecia areata. Some clones are missing from TCRdb's copy, which holds only in-frame ones; the method was immunoSEQ multiplex PCR. The data contain about 140,000 clones, roughly half of them singletons. The sequenced sample was CD4+ T cells sorted from blood, obtained at week 0. The receptors were sampled from a human donor with alopecia areata. Each CDR3 is given with its conserved first and last residue. The D gene is left open where the match is weak. Some rows mark clone size as missing; the rest say once, few, many or name a class of expanded clone.

V gene: TRBV18; D gene: .; clone size: .; J gene: TRBJ2-3; CDR3 DNA: TGTGCCAGCTCACCTCTGGAAAGCACAGATACGCAGTATTTT; CDR3 protein: CASSPLESTDTQYF
V gene: TRBV7-7; D gene: .; clone size: .; J gene: TRBJ1-1; CDR3 DNA: TGTGCTAGCAGCTTCAGGTTGGACACTGAAGCTTTCTTT; CDR3 protein: CASSFRLDTEAFF
V gene: TRBV5-1; D gene: .; clone size: few; J gene: TRBJ2-7; CDR3 DNA: TGCGCCAGCAGCACGGGGCTCGAGCAGTACTTC; CDR3 protein: CASSTGLEQYF
V gene: TRBV28; D gene: TRBD1; clone size: few; J gene: TRBJ1-2; CDR3 DNA: TGTGCCAGCAGTTTATTATCCGGGACAGGGGATGGCTACACCTTC; CDR3 protein: CASSLLSGTGDGYTF
V gene: TRBV30; D gene: TRBD2; clone size: .; J gene: TRBJ2-7; CDR3 DNA: TGTGCCTGGAAAGGCGGGAGGAACGAGCAGTACTTC; CDR3 protein: CAWKGGRNEQYF
V gene: TRBV4-2; D gene: TRBD1; clone size: .; J gene: TRBJ1-3; CDR3 DNA: TGTGCCAGCAGCCAAGAGAGAATCGGGACAGGGAGCATCACTGGAAACACCATATATTTT; CDR3 protein: CASSQERIGTGSITGNTIYF
V gene: TRBV5-1; D gene: .; clone size: .; J gene: TRBJ1-1; CDR3 DNA: TGCGCCAGCAGCTTGGTGGACGACACTGAAGCTTTCTTT; CDR3 protein: CASSLVDDTEAFF
V gene: TRBV29-1; D gene: .; clone size: few; J gene: TRBJ2-2; CDR3 DNA: TGCAGCGTTGTGGATGCCGGGGAGCTGTTTTTT; CDR3 protein: CSVVDAGELFF
V gene: TRBV2; D gene: .; clone size: .; J gene: TRBJ1-2; CDR3 DNA: TGTGCCAGCAGTGAAGCGGAGTATGGCTACACCTTC; CDR3 protein: CASSEAEYGYTF
V gene: TRBV29-1; D gene: TRBD1; clone size: .; J gene: TRBJ2-5; CDR3 DNA: TGCAGCATAACCGGGACAGAAGAGACCCAGTACTTC; CDR3 protein: CSITGTEETQYF
V gene: TRBV15; D gene: .; clone size: once; J gene: TRBJ1-1; CDR3 DNA: TGTGCCACCTCCGCACGAAGACAAGCTTTCTTT; CDR3 protein: CATSARRQAFF
V gene: TRBV14; D gene: TRBD2; clone size: .; J gene: TRBJ2-3; CDR3 DNA: TGTGCCAGCAGCCAAGATGTTGTCGGGAGGACGCAGTATTTT; CDR3 protein: CASSQDVVGRTQYF
V gene: TRBV29-1; D gene: .; clone size: .; J gene: TRBJ2-5; CDR3 DNA: TGCAGCGTTGTACACGCATTGTCTCAAGAGACCCAGTACTTC; CDR3 protein: CSVVHALSQETQYF
V gene: TRBV7-2; D gene: TRBD1; clone size: few; J gene: TRBJ1-5; CDR3 DNA: TGTGCCAGCAGCCAAGGGACAGGGGCCCAGCCCCAGCATTTT; CDR3 protein: CASSQGTGAQPQHF
V gene: TRBV29-1; D gene: .; clone size: few; J gene: TRBJ2-5; CDR3 DNA: TGCAGCGTTGACCGGGGGGCCGGCGAGACCCAGTACTTC; CDR3 protein: CSVDRGAGETQYF
V gene: TRBV5-1; D gene: TRBD1; clone size: .; J gene: TRBJ2-5; CDR3 DNA: TGCGCCACATCCAGACAGGGGAACCAAGAGACCCAGTACTTC; CDR3 protein: CATSRQGNQETQYF
V gene: TRBV29-1; D gene: .; clone size: .; J gene: TRBJ2-7; CDR3 DNA: TGCAGCGTAGCCCGGGACCTCGAGCAGTACTTC; CDR3 protein: CSVARDLEQYF
V gene: TRBV5-4; D gene: .; clone size: .; J gene: TRBJ2-7; CDR3 DNA: TGTGCCAGCAGCCTACCTCCCTACGAGCAGTACTTC; CDR3 protein: CASSLPPYEQYF
V gene: TRBV2; D gene: .; clone size: .; J gene: TRBJ1-2; CDR3 DNA: TGTGCCAGCAGGACGGGACCTAATGGCTACACCTTC; CDR3 protein: CASRTGPNGYTF
V gene: TRBV9; D gene: TRBD2; clone size: .; J gene: TRBJ2-3; CDR3 DNA: TGTGCCAGCAGCGGCACTAGCGGCGGCACGCAGTATTTT; CDR3 protein: CASSGTSGGTQYF
V gene: TRBV29-1; D gene: .; clone size: few; J gene: TRBJ2-1; CDR3 DNA: TGCAGCGTTAAGGACGGATTTTACAATGAGCAGTTCTTC; CDR3 protein: CSVKDGFYNEQFF
V gene: TRBV29-1; D gene: .; clone size: few; J gene: TRBJ2-5; CDR3 DNA: TGCAGCGTTGATCTTCAGGAAGAGACCCAGTACTTC; CDR3 protein: CSVDLQEETQYF
V gene: TRBV30; D gene: .; clone size: .; J gene: TRBJ1-5; CDR3 DNA: TGTGCCTGGAGGAGTACGGGTACTGGAGCCCAGCCCCAGCATTTT; CDR3 protein: CAWRSTGTGAQPQHF
V gene: TRBV18; D gene: .; clone size: .; J gene: TRBJ2-1; CDR3 DNA: TGTGCCAGCTCACCCCCTCTAGCGAGGACGTCCTACAATGAGCAGTTCTTC; CDR3 protein: CASSPPLARTSYNEQFF